This T cell receptor (beta chain) is from a study of shared clonotypes between healthy human individuals. Across the study: Three plates were used per donor for CD4 naive, three for CD4 memory, two for CD8 naive and one for CD8 memory.

Some clones are missing from TCRdb's copy, which holds only in-frame ones; the method was immunoSEQ multiplex PCR. Of a few million clones listed, 85% to 95% are singletons. Study-level points and caveats: The authors expected sequencing depth to affect clonotype sharing among donors.

With respect to this clone: Its specificity is unknown.

This CDR3 has 12 amino acids. With 1 base removed from V and 12 bases from J, the gap between germline ends came to 10 bases. The germline CDR1 and CDR2 sequences are SNHLY and FYNNEI. This sequence was found in a man younger than 35 in good health. The chain joins TRBV2 to TRBJ2-1; D remains unclear. Material for sequencing was naive CD4+ T cells sorted from blood. The subset was: CD45RA+ positively selected. The CDR3 DNA follows: TGTGCCAGCAGTGAAGTCGGCCGTCTGCAGTTCTTC. Protein product: CASSEVGRLQFF.